The 22 T cell receptor beta chains presented below share a single source sample, sequenced in a study of shared clonotypes between healthy human individuals (dated by TCRdb to 2019 to 2021). Library prep was done by the immunoSEQ multiplex PCR assay. TCRdb stores this immuneACCESS table with in-frame sequences only. Part of the clones is absent; in the studies checked, under half of the shortfall reflects unresolved V genes, and no reason is known for the rest. This sample lists roughly 1,000,000 clones; approximately 80% were detected once. Under 0.6% of the sample rests with the top ten. Sequencing input: memory CD4+ T cells from PBMCs. In the paper's terms, the cell subset or site label means: CD45RA-negative fraction. These TCRs come from a man between 18 and 29 years old in good health. Some clones in this sample may be carry-over from other donors' samples.

V usage is TRBV7-9 and J usage is TRBJ2-5; 9 bases are a match to TRBD2. The J call may not be correct, given that the DNA end is closer to TRBJ2-7. From germline, CDR1 is SEHNR and CDR2 FQNEAQ (reference sequence). The CDR3 is made up of 15 amino acids. In DNA, the CDR3 is TGTGCCAGCAGCTTAGGGGCGGGAGGGGCCTACGAGCAGTACTTC. This translates into CASSLGAGGAYEQYF.

This chain connects TRBV5-8 to TRBJ2-7; 9 bases match TRBD1. The CDR3 is 14 residues long. V lost 3 bases and J lost 7; bases outside the gene matches: 8. Germline V gene lookup returns CDR1 SGHTS and CDR2 YDEGEE. CDR3 sequence (DNA): TGTGCCAGCAGCTACTTTGGACAGGGGAGAGAGCAGTACTTC. Translation gives CASSYFGQGREQYF.

This clone was observed a few times. This sample includes further DNA sequences coding for the same CDR3. The V and J genes are TRBV19 and TRBJ1-5; 7 bases match TRBD1. Germline V gene sequence: CDR1 LNHDA, CDR2 SQIVND (reference sequence). Trimming removed 4 bases from V and 2 bases from J; junction bases left unmatched: 5. The CDR3 runs 15 residues. CDR3 sequence (DNA): TGTGCCAGTAGTACCTGGACAGGAGGCAATCAGCCCCAGCATTTT. Its translation: CASSTWTGGNQPQHF.

The chain uses TRBV28 and TRBJ2-7, with D possibly matching TRBD1 (5 bases). Germline lookup yields CDR1 MDHEN and CDR2 SYDVKM. V was cut by 2 bases and J by 8 bases, with 16 bases left in between. CDR3 length: 14 residues. As DNA, the CDR3 is TGTGCCAGCAGTTTAAGTTCAGGGCAGCGTAAGCAGTACTTC. Its protein product is CASSLSSGQRKQYF.

The chain couples TRBV30 to TRBJ2-7; tentatively, D is TRBD1 (7 bases). CDR1 is GTSNPN and CDR2 is SVGIG in the germline V gene (reference sequence). The CDR3 loop spans 19 amino acids. Trimming shortened V by 3 bases and J by 9 bases, and 36 bases separated the two germline ends. The CDR3 nucleotides read TGTGCCTGGAGCCGACTCCCTTTTGGGGATGGCGGCCCCCAGGGGGGGCAGTACTTC. It specifies CAWSRLPFGDGGPQGGQYF.

This clone was counted a few times. The genes are TRBV19 and TRBJ2-7, with 8 bases identical to TRBD2. CDR1 is LNHDA, CDR2 SQIVND, per germline (reference sequence). With V trimmed by 5 bases and J by 0 bases, 15 bases remained unmatched. The CDR3 consists of 18 residues. The CDR3, as DNA: TGTGCCAGTAGTCGGAGTAGTCCATCGGGAGGGGGCTCCTACGAGCAGTACTTC. The encoded protein is CASSRSSPSGGGSYEQYF. Filled out from reference TRBV19 and TRBJ2-7, the complete variable domain reads DGGITQSPKYLFRKEGQNVTLSCEQNLNHDAMYWYRQDPGQGLRLIYYSQIVNDFQKGDIAEGYSVSREKKESFPLTVTSAQKNPTAFYLCASSRSSPSGGGSYEQYFGPGTRLTVT.

The gene calls are TRBV23-1 and TRBJ1-5, with unresolved D. TRBV23-1 is identified as an open reading frame with a role that is uncertain. CDR3 length equals 14 residues. V gave up 4 bases and J gave up 4 bases, with 11 bases separating them. The CDR3 here is CASSRFLINQPQHF. In DNA, the CDR3 is TGCGCCAGCAGTCGATTCTTGATAAATCAGCCCCAGCATTTT.

J is TRBJ2-5 and V is TRBV27; tentative D call: TRBD1 (5 bases). The end of the DNA is better explained by TRBJ2-7, so the J call may be wrong. The CDR3 consists of 14 residues. The V gene's germline CDR1 is MNHEY and CDR2 SMNVEV (reference sequence). This chain's CDR3 is CASSLTVLSYEQYF. CDR3 DNA: TGTGCCAGCAGTTTGACAGTCCTCTCCTACGAGCAGTACTTC.

The rearrangement uses TRBV9 and TRBJ2-3; D perhaps matches TRBD2 (6 bases). Looked up from germline, CDR1 is SGDLS and CDR2 is YYNGEE. The V end lost 7 bases, the J end lost 4 bases, and 10 bases lay between the germline ends. The CDR3 is made up of 12 amino acids. The CDR3 nucleotides read TGTGCCAGCGGACGGAGGGCAGATACGCAGTATTTT. As protein: CASGRRADTQYF.

The chain joins TRBV5-1 to TRBJ2-5; 10 bases agree with TRBD2. V lost 0 bases and J lost 5; bases outside the gene matches: 10. The CDR3 length is 17 residues. Looked up from germline, CDR1 is SGHRS and CDR2 is YFSETQ. CDR3 residues: CASSLGNLAGVAETQYF. CDR3 nucleotide sequence: TGCGCCAGCAGCTTGGGGAATCTAGCGGGAGTAGCGGAGACCCAGTACTTC.

This chain connects TRBV2 to TRBJ1-2; tentatively, D is TRBD1 (6 bases). CDR3 length equals 15 residues. Trimming pared 7 bases from V and 6 bases from J, leaving 21 bases between. Per germline, CDR1 SNHLY and CDR2 FYNNEI. The CDR3 protein is CASTGDRVADNGYTF. The CDR3 DNA sequence: TGTGCCAGCACAGGGGACCGGGTTGCCGACAATGGCTACACCTTC.

The J gene is TRBJ1-4, the V gene TRBV5-4, with TRBD1 identical over 10 bases. The CDR3 contains 15 residues. CDR1 and CDR2 (germline): SGHNT, YYREEE (reference sequence). V lost 6 bases and J lost 3; bases outside the gene matches: 5. CDR3 in DNA: TGTGCCAGCACCCTAGGGACAGGGGCTAATGAAAAACTGTTTTTT. It encodes CASTLGTGANEKLFF.

The J gene is TRBJ1-1, the V gene TRBV4-1; 7 positions agree with TRBD1. This CDR3 region has 15 residues. The ends lost 1 base at V and 6 bases at J; junction bases unmatched: 8. The V gene's germline CDR1 is MGHRA and CDR2 YSYEKL. DNA of the CDR3: TGCGCCAGCAGCCAAGGTGACAGGGCGACCTCTGAAGCTTTCTTT. Residues: CASSQGDRATSEAFF.

CDR3 nucleotide sequence: TGCGCCAGCAGCAACGGGAACGGTGCAGGCACCGGGGAGCTGTTTTTT. This codes for CASSNGNGAGTGELFF. V and J are TRBV10-1 and TRBJ2-2, with D possibly being TRBD2 (5 bases). CDR3 length: 16 amino acids. Germline assignment: CDR1 WNHNN and CDR2 SYGVQD (reference sequence). V was cut by 6 bases and J by 4 bases, with 18 bases left in between.

The chain combines TRBV5-6 with TRBJ1-2; D remains unclear. The CDR3 has 15 amino acids. The V gene lost 4 bases and the J gene lost 7 bases, with 20 bases spanning the gap. Germline CDR1 SGHDT, CDR2 YYEEEE. In nucleotides, the CDR3 is TGTGCCAGCAGCCCGGTCCCAAGCCTAAGTAGTGGCTACACCTTC. Translated, it gives CASSPVPSLSSGYTF.

V is TRBV5-8 and J is TRBJ2-7; 9 bases are shared with TRBD1. The CDR3 is 13 amino acids. The V and J ends lost 5 bases and 3 bases, in that order; junction bases with no gene match: 3. Germline V gene lookup returns CDR1 SGHTS and CDR2 YDEGEE. The DNA of the CDR3 is TGTGCCAGCAGACCGGGACAGGGCTACGAGCAGTACTTC. Amino acids: CASRPGQGYEQYF.

The chain links TRBV5-6 to TRBJ2-5; D is perhaps TRBD2 (6 bases). V lost 4 bases and J lost 3, with 10 bases in between. Germline CDR1 reads SGHDT; CDR2 reads YYEEEE. CDR3 length equals 13 residues. Here the CDR3 DNA reads TGTGCCAGCAGCCTGACTAGAGAAGAGACCCAGTACTTC. As protein: CASSLTREETQYF.

V is TRBV5-1 and J is TRBJ2-3; D is possibly TRBD2 (6 bases). This CDR3 has 18 residues. The V end was cut by 0 bases, the J end by 7 bases, with 24 bases between. Germline CDR1 SGHRS, CDR2 YFSETQ. The chain's CDR3 is CASSLVPASESVLNTQYF. CDR3 nucleotide sequence: TGCGCCAGCAGCTTGGTCCCGGCTAGCGAGTCTGTCTTAAATACGCAGTATTTT.

The chain employs TRBV4-1 and TRBJ2-2; possibly TRBD1 for D (5 bases). V shed 0 bases and J shed 1 base, with 9 bases lying between them. The CDR3 spans 16 residues. Germline V lookup: CDR1 MGHRA, CDR2 YSYEKL. CDR3 nucleotide sequence: TGCGCCAGCAGCCAAGACGCGACAGTGAACACCGGGGAGCTGTTTTTT. Its protein is CASSQDATVNTGELFF.

As concerns this clone: Other DNA sequences in the same sample also yield this CDR3. J is TRBJ2-2 and V is TRBV5-1, with D possibly being TRBD1 or TRBD2 (5 bases each). The CDR3 totals 15 residues. V dropped 4 bases and J dropped 0 bases, with 10 bases sitting between them. CDR1 and CDR2 from the germline V gene are SGHRS and YFSETQ. CDR3 nucleotides: TGCGCCAGCAGCCCCGGGACCGCGAACACCGGGGAGCTGTTTTTT. Its translation: CASSPGTANTGELFF.

Concerning this clone itself: Different DNA sequences within this sample yield the same CDR3. The rearrangement joins TRBV5-1 to TRBJ2-7; tentative D call: TRBD2 (5 bases). Germline V CDR1 and CDR2: SGHRS, YFSETQ. The CDR3 spans 14 residues. Trimming cost V 2 bases and J 1 base, with 10 bases left between them. The CDR3 sequence: CASSFGEASYEQYF. The CDR3, as DNA: TGCGCCAGCAGCTTCGGGGAAGCGTCCTACGAGCAGTACTTC.

The V and J genes are TRBV18 and TRBJ2-5; D unclear. Germline CDR1 is KGHSH and CDR2 is LQKENI. This CDR3 region has 13 residues. Between the trimmed V and J ends, which lost 3 bases and 5 bases, there was a span of 10 bases. The CDR3 sequence: CASSPPPGETQYF. The CDR3 DNA reads as TGTGCCAGCTCACCGCCCCCCGGGGAGACCCAGTACTTC. Complete variable domain (other parts from reference TRBV18 and TRBJ2-5): NAGVMQNPRHLVRRRGQEARLRCSPMKGHSHVYWYRQLPEEGLKFMVYLQKENIIDESGMPKERFSAEFPKEGPSILRIQQVVRGDSAAYFCASSPPPGETQYFGPGTRLLVL.